This record concerns one T cell receptor (beta chain) sequence. CDR1 and CDR2 from the germline V gene are SEHNR and FQNEAQ (reference sequence). With 5 bases clipped from V and 6 bases from J, the junction kept 6 bases outside the gene matches. The CDR3 has 13 residues. In the authors' workflow: Amplification with reference gene primers provided the estimates of nucleated cell counts. Assay: immunoSEQ multiplex PCR; the TCRdb copy retains only in-frame clones and omits some. V and J calls and clone size are those listed in that table; D and trimming were worked out from the DNA. This sample has over 200,000 clones; approximately 91% occur once, and the top ten carry about 0.64%. This sample was taken from a study of blood T cell repertoires in COVID-19. Study details: Acute and convalescent COVID-19 specimens originated in the United States, Italy and Spain.

The V and J genes are TRBV7-9 and TRBJ1-2, with TRBD1 matching 7 bases. The TCR was taken from a human donor in a cohort sampled during active COVID-19. The sequencing input was peripheral blood. This CDR3 reads CASSREGAHGYTF. CDR3 coding DNA: TGTGCCAGCAGCCGAGAGGGGGCCCATGGCTACACCTTC. Full variable domain (rest looked up from reference TRBV7-9 and TRBJ1-2): DTGVSQNPRHKITKRGQNVTFRCDPISEHNRLYWYRQTLGQGPEFLTYFQNEAQLEKSRLLSDRFSAERPKGSFSTLEIQRTEQGDSAMYLCASSREGAHGYTFGSGTRLTVV.